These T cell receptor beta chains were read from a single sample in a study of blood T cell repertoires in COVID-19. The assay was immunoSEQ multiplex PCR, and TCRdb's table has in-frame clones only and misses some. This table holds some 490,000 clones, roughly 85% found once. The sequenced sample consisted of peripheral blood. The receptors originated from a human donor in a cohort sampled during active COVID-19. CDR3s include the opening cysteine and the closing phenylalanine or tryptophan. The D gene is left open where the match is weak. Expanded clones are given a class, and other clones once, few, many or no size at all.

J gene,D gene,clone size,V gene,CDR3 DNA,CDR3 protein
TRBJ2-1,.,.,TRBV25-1,TGTGCCAGCAGTGTCAGATACAATGAGCAGTTCTTC,CASSVRYNEQFF
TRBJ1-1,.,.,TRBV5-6,TGTGCCAGCAGCCTAAATAACAGGCCCACTGAAGCTTTCTTT,CASSLNNRPTEAFF
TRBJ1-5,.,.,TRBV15,TGTGCCACCAGCAGAGGACTATTAGATCAGCCCCAGCATTTT,CATSRGLLDQPQHF
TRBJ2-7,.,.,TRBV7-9,TGTGCCAGCAGCTTAGCAGGGGCCTACGAGCAGTACTTC,CASSLAGAYEQYF
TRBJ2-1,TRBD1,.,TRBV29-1,TGCAGCACCGACAGGGGGCAACCCTCCTACAATGAGCAGTTCTTC,CSTDRGQPSYNEQFF
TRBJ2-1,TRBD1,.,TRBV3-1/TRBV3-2,TGTGCCAGCAGCCAATTCGACAGGGTGGGTGAGCAGTTCTTC,CASSQFDRVGEQFF
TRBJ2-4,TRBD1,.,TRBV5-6,TGTGCCAGCAGCTTACCGGGATCAGGGGGTGGCATTCAGTACTTC,CASSLPGSGGGIQYF
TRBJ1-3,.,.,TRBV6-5,TGTGCCAGCAGCGAGGGAGGAGGAAACACCATATATTTT,CASSEGGGNTIYF
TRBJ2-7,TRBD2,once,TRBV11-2,TGTGCCAGCAGTTTTGGACTAGCGGTATCCTACGAGCAGTACTTC,CASSFGLAVSYEQYF
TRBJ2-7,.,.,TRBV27,TGTGCCAGCAGTTTATTAGGAGGGGGCGACGAGCAGTACTTC,CASSLLGGGDEQYF
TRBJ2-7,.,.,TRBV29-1,TGCAGCGTTGGAGAGATTAGCTCCTACGAGCAGTACTTC,CSVGEISSYEQYF
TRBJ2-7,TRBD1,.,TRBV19,TGTGCCAGTCAGACAGGGGACTCCTACGAGCAGTACTTC,CASQTGDSYEQYF
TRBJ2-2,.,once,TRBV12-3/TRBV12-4,TGTGCCAGCAGTTCGTACTCGACCGGGGAGCTGTTTTTT,CASSSYSTGELFF